Listed below are T cell receptor beta chains from one sample, sequenced in a study of a mutant IDH1 vaccine in newly diagnosed glioma. These receptors' targets are unknown. Using immunoSEQ multiplex PCR, the repertoire was profiled, and TCRdb retains in-frame clones only, with some absent. The sample carries roughly 29,000 clones, 80% recorded once. The sample was PBMCs, taken from a glioma patient whose treatment included an IDH1 peptide vaccine. All receptors derive from a woman between 18 and 30 years old with glioma. The CDR3 runs from the conserved cysteine through the conserved F or W. D genes are given only for firm matches. Only part of the rows carry a size: once, few, many, or a class if the clone is expanded.

abundance: -; d_gene: -; v_gene: TRBV7-6; j_gene: TRBJ2-5; CDR3nt: TGTGCCAGCAGCCCGGTGGGGGGCGGCAGGGAGACCCAGTACTTC; CDR3aa: CASSPVGGGRETQYF
abundance: once; d_gene: -; v_gene: TRBV27; j_gene: TRBJ1-2; CDR3nt: TGTGCCAGCAGTTGGGGCGTGGGGTATGGCTACACCTTC; CDR3aa: CASSWGVGYGYTF
abundance: -; d_gene: TRBD1; v_gene: TRBV28; j_gene: TRBJ1-2; CDR3nt: TGTGCCAGCAGCACGAATCTCCAGGGGGATGGCTACACCTTC; CDR3aa: CASSTNLQGDGYTF
abundance: -; d_gene: TRBD1; v_gene: TRBV11-3; j_gene: TRBJ1-2; CDR3nt: TGTGCCAGCAGCCGCGACAGGGTATACGGCTACACCTTC; CDR3aa: CASSRDRVYGYTF
abundance: -; d_gene: -; v_gene: TRBV28; j_gene: TRBJ1-2; CDR3nt: TGTGCCAGCAGCGACACTATCTATGGCTACACCTTC; CDR3aa: CASSDTIYGYTF
abundance: -; d_gene: -; v_gene: TRBV4-1; j_gene: TRBJ2-7; CDR3nt: TGCGCCAGCAGCCTAAAAAATATTGTCACTAGCCCCTACGAGCAGTACTTC; CDR3aa: CASSLKNIVTSPYEQYF
abundance: -; d_gene: TRBD1; v_gene: TRBV18; j_gene: TRBJ2-1; CDR3nt: TGTGCCAGTTACCGGGACAGGGCTGACTACAATGAGCAGTTCTTC; CDR3aa: CASYRDRADYNEQFF
abundance: -; d_gene: -; v_gene: TRBV5-8; j_gene: TRBJ1-4; CDR3nt: TGTGCCAGCAGCTACACCGGGGGGGCCACTAATGAAAAACTGTTTTTT; CDR3aa: CASSYTGGATNEKLFF
abundance: -; d_gene: -; v_gene: TRBV18; j_gene: TRBJ2-5; CDR3nt: TGTGCCAGCTCACCGCGATCGGGGGGCGAGACCCAGTACTTC; CDR3aa: CASSPRSGGETQYF
abundance: -; d_gene: TRBD1; v_gene: TRBV11-2; j_gene: TRBJ1-1; CDR3nt: TGTGCCAGCAGCTTACAGGGGGCGGGTACTGAAGCTTTCTTT; CDR3aa: CASSLQGAGTEAFF
abundance: -; d_gene: -; v_gene: TRBV12-1; j_gene: TRBJ2-7; CDR3nt: TGTGCCAGCAGCTCCCCGACTAGCAACTTGTTCCACGAGCAGTACTTC; CDR3aa: CASSSPTSNLFHEQYF
abundance: -; d_gene: -; v_gene: TRBV7-9; j_gene: TRBJ1-4; CDR3nt: TGTGCCAGCAGCCGTGGACAGCAACAGTATGCAACTAATGAAAAACTGTTTTTT; CDR3aa: CASSRGQQQYATNEKLFF
abundance: -; d_gene: -; v_gene: TRBV28; j_gene: TRBJ1-2; CDR3nt: TGTGCCAGCAGGGGGCCCGGTGGCGGCTACACCTTC; CDR3aa: CASRGPGGGYTF
abundance: few; d_gene: -; v_gene: TRBV18; j_gene: TRBJ1-1; CDR3nt: TGTGCCAGCTCACCCCCGACAGACACTGAAGCTTTCTTT; CDR3aa: CASSPPTDTEAFF
abundance: -; d_gene: -; v_gene: TRBV5-6; j_gene: TRBJ2-1; CDR3nt: TGTGCCAGCAGCTTGGTGGACGGGGGTTACAATGAGCAGTTCTTC; CDR3aa: CASSLVDGGYNEQFF
abundance: -; d_gene: -; v_gene: TRBV4-3; j_gene: TRBJ1-2; CDR3nt: TGCGCCAGCAGCGCTTCGGGTGGTACGGCCACCTTC; CDR3aa: CASSASGGTATF
abundance: -; d_gene: TRBD1; v_gene: TRBV30; j_gene: TRBJ1-2; CDR3nt: TGTGCCACCGCGGGGACAGGGGGCTATGGCTACACCTTC; CDR3aa: CATAGTGGYGYTF
abundance: -; d_gene: -; v_gene: TRBV10-3; j_gene: TRBJ2-7; CDR3nt: TGTGCCATCAGTGAGCCCCCCCTCGGACTGTACTTC; CDR3aa: CAISEPPLGLYF
abundance: -; d_gene: -; v_gene: TRBV7-8; j_gene: TRBJ2-5; CDR3nt: TGTGCCAGCAGCTTAGCCCCCCAGGGAATCCAACAAGAGACCCAGTACTTC; CDR3aa: CASSLAPQGIQQETQYF
abundance: -; d_gene: -; v_gene: TRBV30; j_gene: TRBJ2-1; CDR3nt: TGTGCCTGTCGGGATTTCTCCTCCTACAATGAGCAGTTCTTC; CDR3aa: CACRDFSSYNEQFF
abundance: -; d_gene: TRBD1; v_gene: TRBV28; j_gene: TRBJ1-4; CDR3nt: TGTGCCAGCCGGACAGGGGTGGAAGAAAAACTGTTTTTT; CDR3aa: CASRTGVEEKLFF
abundance: -; d_gene: -; v_gene: TRBV5-1; j_gene: TRBJ2-3; CDR3nt: TGCGCCAGCAGCTTGTTGAGCGTGTTAGGGGACGCCTTCACAGATACGCAGTATTTT; CDR3aa: CASSLLSVLGDAFTDTQYF
abundance: -; d_gene: TRBD1; v_gene: TRBV19; j_gene: TRBJ2-7; CDR3nt: TGTGCCAGTGCGTGGGGGGACAGGGGCGCCTACGAGCAGTACTTC; CDR3aa: CASAWGDRGAYEQYF
abundance: -; d_gene: TRBD1; v_gene: TRBV2; j_gene: TRBJ1-5; CDR3nt: TGTGCCAGCAGCCGACAGGGGGCGGGCAATCAGCCCCAGCATTTT; CDR3aa: CASSRQGAGNQPQHF
abundance: -; d_gene: -; v_gene: TRBV6-6; j_gene: TRBJ1-4; CDR3nt: TGTGCCACGCGAGGACAGACTAATGAAAAACTGTTTTTT; CDR3aa: CATRGQTNEKLFF
abundance: -; d_gene: TRBD1; v_gene: TRBV10-3; j_gene: TRBJ2-7; CDR3nt: TGTGCCATCACCTCGGACAGGGCCTACGAGCAGTACTTC; CDR3aa: CAITSDRAYEQYF
abundance: -; d_gene: -; v_gene: TRBV28; j_gene: TRBJ1-4; CDR3nt: TGTGCCAGCTTCGGACTTAATGAAAAACTGTTTTTT; CDR3aa: CASFGLNEKLFF
abundance: -; d_gene: -; v_gene: TRBV5-1; j_gene: TRBJ2-2; CDR3nt: TGCGCCAGCAGGGAGAGGGGGGACACCGGGGAGCTGTTTTTT; CDR3aa: CASRERGDTGELFF
abundance: -; d_gene: -; v_gene: TRBV5-4; j_gene: TRBJ1-1; CDR3nt: TGTGCCAGCAGCCATCGGCCCGCCGACACTGAAGCTTTCTTT; CDR3aa: CASSHRPADTEAFF
abundance: -; d_gene: -; v_gene: TRBV10-3; j_gene: TRBJ1-6; CDR3nt: TGTGCCATCAGTGAGTCAAACAGGTCCTATAATTCACCCCTCCACTTT; CDR3aa: CAISESNRSYNSPLHF
abundance: -; d_gene: -; v_gene: TRBV9; j_gene: TRBJ2-3; CDR3nt: TGTGCCAGCAGCGTATTATCGGGCCTCACAGATACGCAGTATTTT; CDR3aa: CASSVLSGLTDTQYF
abundance: -; d_gene: -; v_gene: TRBV6-5; j_gene: TRBJ1-5; CDR3nt: TGTGCCAGCAGTTACACTTACAGGGCGAATCAGCCCCAGCATTTT; CDR3aa: CASSYTYRANQPQHF
abundance: -; d_gene: -; v_gene: TRBV6-5; j_gene: TRBJ2-1; CDR3nt: TGTGCCAGCAGTTACTCCCATTTAATCAATGAGCAGTTCTTC; CDR3aa: CASSYSHLINEQFF
abundance: -; d_gene: -; v_gene: TRBV6-6; j_gene: TRBJ1-2; CDR3nt: TGTGCCAGCAGTTACGTGGACGGATACTATGGCTACACCTTC; CDR3aa: CASSYVDGYYGYTF
abundance: -; d_gene: -; v_gene: TRBV10-3; j_gene: TRBJ1-2; CDR3nt: TGTGCCATCAGTGACAGACCGGATGACGGCTACACCTTC; CDR3aa: CAISDRPDDGYTF
abundance: -; d_gene: TRBD2; v_gene: TRBV19; j_gene: TRBJ2-3; CDR3nt: TGTGCCAGTAGTACTAAGCGGGACACAGATACGCAGTATTTT; CDR3aa: CASSTKRDTDTQYF
abundance: -; d_gene: TRBD1; v_gene: TRBV5-8; j_gene: TRBJ2-7; CDR3nt: TGTGCCAGCAGGCCGACAGGGGGGGAGCAGTACTTC; CDR3aa: CASRPTGGEQYF
abundance: -; d_gene: -; v_gene: TRBV7-9; j_gene: TRBJ1-1; CDR3nt: TGTGCCAGCAGCCCCGCAAAGGAAGCTTTCTTT; CDR3aa: CASSPAKEAFF
abundance: -; d_gene: TRBD2; v_gene: TRBV15; j_gene: TRBJ2-3; CDR3nt: TGTGCCACCAACGGGGCTAGCGGACGCACAGATACGCAGTATTTT; CDR3aa: CATNGASGRTDTQYF
abundance: -; d_gene: -; v_gene: TRBV7-9; j_gene: TRBJ2-1; CDR3nt: TGTGCCAGCAGCCCTGACGGGCCATACAATGAGCAGTTCTTC; CDR3aa: CASSPDGPYNEQFF
abundance: once; d_gene: -; v_gene: TRBV5-8; j_gene: TRBJ2-4; CDR3nt: TGTGCCAGCAGCTTCAAGTGGGAACTAGCCAAAAACATTCAGTACTTC; CDR3aa: CASSFKWELAKNIQYF